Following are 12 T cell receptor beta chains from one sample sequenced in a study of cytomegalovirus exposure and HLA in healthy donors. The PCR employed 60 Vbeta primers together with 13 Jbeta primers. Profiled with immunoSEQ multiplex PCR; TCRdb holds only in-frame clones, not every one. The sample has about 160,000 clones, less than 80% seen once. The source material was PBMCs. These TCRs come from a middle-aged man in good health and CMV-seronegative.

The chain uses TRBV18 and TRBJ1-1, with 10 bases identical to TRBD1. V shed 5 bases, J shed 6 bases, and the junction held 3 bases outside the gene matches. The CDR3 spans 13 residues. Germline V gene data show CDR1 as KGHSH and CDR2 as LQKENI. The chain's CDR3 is CASSSGTGAEAFF. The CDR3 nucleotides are TGTGCCAGCTCAAGCGGGACAGGGGCTGAAGCTTTCTTT.

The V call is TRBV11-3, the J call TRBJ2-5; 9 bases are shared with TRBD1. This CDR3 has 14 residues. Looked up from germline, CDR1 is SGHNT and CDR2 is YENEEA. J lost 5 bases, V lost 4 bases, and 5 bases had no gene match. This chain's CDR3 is CASSSQGARETQYF. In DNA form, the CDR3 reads TGTGCCAGCAGCTCACAGGGGGCGAGGGAGACCCAGTACTTC.

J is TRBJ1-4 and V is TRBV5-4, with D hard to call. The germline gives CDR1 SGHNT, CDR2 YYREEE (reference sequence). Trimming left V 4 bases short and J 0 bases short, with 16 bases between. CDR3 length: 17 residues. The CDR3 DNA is TGTGCCAGCAGCACTGGAGGTCCTCGGACAACTAATGAAAAACTGTTTTTT. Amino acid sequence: CASSTGGPRTTNEKLFF.

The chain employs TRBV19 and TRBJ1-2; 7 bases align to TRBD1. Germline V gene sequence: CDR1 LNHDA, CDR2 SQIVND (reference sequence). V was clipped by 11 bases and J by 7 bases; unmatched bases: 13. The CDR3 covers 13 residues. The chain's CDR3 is CASGTAILGGYTF. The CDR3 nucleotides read TGTGCCTCCGGGACAGCCATTCTGGGTGGCTACACCTTC.

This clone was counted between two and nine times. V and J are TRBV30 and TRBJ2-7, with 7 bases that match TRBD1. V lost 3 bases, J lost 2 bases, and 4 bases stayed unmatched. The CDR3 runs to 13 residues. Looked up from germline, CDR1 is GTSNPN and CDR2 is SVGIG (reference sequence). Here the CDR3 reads CAWSRDSTYEQYF. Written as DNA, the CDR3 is TGTGCCTGGAGCCGGGACAGTACCTACGAGCAGTACTTC. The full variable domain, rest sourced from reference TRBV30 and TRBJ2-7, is SQTIHQWPATLVQPVGSPLSLECTVEGTSNPNLYWYRQAAGRGLQLLFYSVGIGQISSEVPQNLSASRPQDRQFILSSKKLLLSDSGFYLCAWSRDSTYEQYFGPGTRLTVT.

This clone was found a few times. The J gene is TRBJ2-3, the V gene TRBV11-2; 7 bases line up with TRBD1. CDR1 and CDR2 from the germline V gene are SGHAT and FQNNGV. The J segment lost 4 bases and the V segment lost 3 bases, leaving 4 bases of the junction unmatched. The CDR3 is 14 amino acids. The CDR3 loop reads CASSFGTASDTQYF. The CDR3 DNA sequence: TGTGCCAGCAGCTTTGGGACAGCCTCAGATACGCAGTATTTT.

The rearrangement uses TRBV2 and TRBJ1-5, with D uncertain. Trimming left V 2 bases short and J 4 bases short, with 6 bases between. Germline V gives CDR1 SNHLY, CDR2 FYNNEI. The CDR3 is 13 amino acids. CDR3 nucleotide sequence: TGTGCCAGCAGTGAATTAGAAAATCAGCCCCAGCATTTT. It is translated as CASSELENQPQHF.

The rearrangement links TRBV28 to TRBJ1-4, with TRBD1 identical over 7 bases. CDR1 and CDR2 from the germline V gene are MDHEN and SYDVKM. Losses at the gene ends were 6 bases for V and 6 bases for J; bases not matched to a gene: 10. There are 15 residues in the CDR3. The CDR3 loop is CASSPWGTEDEKLFF. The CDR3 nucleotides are TGTGCCAGCAGCCCTTGGGGGACAGAAGATGAAAAACTGTTTTTT.

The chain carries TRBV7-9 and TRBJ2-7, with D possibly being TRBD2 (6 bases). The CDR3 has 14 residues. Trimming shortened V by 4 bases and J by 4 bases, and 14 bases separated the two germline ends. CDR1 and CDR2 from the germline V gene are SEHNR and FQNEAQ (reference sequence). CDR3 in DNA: TGTGCCAGCAGCTACCCGGGGGATCGGTACGAGCAGTACTTC. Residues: CASSYPGDRYEQYF.

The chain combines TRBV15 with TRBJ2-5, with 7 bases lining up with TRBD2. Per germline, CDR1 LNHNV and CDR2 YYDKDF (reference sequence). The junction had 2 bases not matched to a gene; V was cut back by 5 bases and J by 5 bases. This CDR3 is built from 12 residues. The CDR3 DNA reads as TGTGCCACCAGCGGGGGAGGGGAGACCCAGTACTTC. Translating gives CATSGGGETQYF.

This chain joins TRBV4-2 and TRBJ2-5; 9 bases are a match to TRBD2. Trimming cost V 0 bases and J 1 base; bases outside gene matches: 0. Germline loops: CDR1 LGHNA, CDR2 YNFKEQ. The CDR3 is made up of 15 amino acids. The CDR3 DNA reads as TGTGCCAGCAGCCAAGAGCGGGGGGGCCAAGAGACCCAGTACTTC. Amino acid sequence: CASSQERGGQETQYF.

In DNA, the CDR3 is TGTGCCAGCAGCTTAGCCCGGACAGGGAAAAGCTACACCTTC. Amino acid sequence: CASSLARTGKSYTF. The chain joins TRBV11-1 to TRBJ1-2, with TRBD1 identical over 8 bases. The V segment lost 0 bases and the J segment 9 bases; nucleotides outside the gene matches: 6. The CDR3 spans 14 residues. CDR1 SGHAT and CDR2 FQDESV come from the germline V gene (reference sequence).